The source of this TCR beta chain is a study of OX40 agonist ivuxolimab in advanced cancers. Only in-frame clones appear in the TCRdb table, and some are missing; sequencing was by immunoSEQ multiplex PCR. The sample includes 35,000 to 40,000 clones, 80% to 90% of them seen just once. The receptor comes from an adult with an advanced solid tumor such as melanoma, head and neck, liver or kidney cancer. The starting material was CD4+ or CD8+ T cells sorted from blood, obtained in a trial of the OX40 agonist ivuxolimab.

The CDR3 DNA sequence: TGTGCCAGCAGCTTACTTAATATGGGGGGGGGCACAGATACGCAGTATTTT. It yields the protein CASSLLNMGGGTDTQYF. The chain uses TRBV11-2 and TRBJ2-3; TRBD2 matches at 7 bases. This CDR3 has 17 residues. Germline-derived CDR1 and CDR2 are SGHAT and FQNNGV. The V segment lost 2 bases and the J segment 1 base; nucleotides outside the gene matches: 9.